A selection of T cell receptor beta chains follows, all from one sample in a study of Ad26.COV2.S vaccination and SARS-CoV-2 variants. The assay was immunoSEQ multiplex PCR, and TCRdb's table has in-frame clones only and misses some. The table shows around 450,000 clones, with about 92% occurring only once. The sample consisted of peripheral blood, taken in a trial of Ad26.COV2.S vaccine versus placebo. These receptors originate from a person between 18 and 59 years old who received the Ad26.COV2.S COVID-19 vaccine or a placebo. CDR3s include the opening cysteine and the closing phenylalanine or tryptophan. Fields, in order: clone size, D gene, J gene, V gene, CDR3 DNA, CDR3 protein. D genes are given only for firm matches. Clone size is stated in some rows and not others, as once, few, many or a class when expanded.

.	TRBD2	TRBJ2-5	TRBV11-1	TGTGCCAGCAGCTTAGAGCTAGCGGGATCCCGGGAGACCCAGTACTTC	CASSLELAGSRETQYF
.	.	TRBJ2-7	TRBV5-4	TGTGCCAGCAGCTTGTTCGACGAGCAGTACTTC	CASSLFDEQYF
.	TRBD2	TRBJ2-5	TRBV7-6	TGTGCCAGCAGCCTAGCGGGAGGGCCGGTGACCCAGTACTTC	CASSLAGGPVTQYF
few	.	TRBJ2-7	TRBV19	TGTGCCAGTAGCCTTTCTGGTCAGCGTTACGAGCAGTACTTC	CASSLSGQRYEQYF
.	.	TRBJ2-7	TRBV7-9	TGTGCCAGCAGCACCCGCGCCCCACAGGCACAAGAAGGCTACGAGCAGTACTTC	CASSTRAPQAQEGYEQYF
.	.	TRBJ2-1	TRBV28	TGTGCCAGCAGGCGAAGGGGGAATGAGCAGTTCTTC	CASRRRGNEQFF
.	TRBD2	TRBJ2-4	TRBV27	TGTGCCAGCAGTTTACTTCCGGGGGGCAAAAACATTCAGTACTTC	CASSLLPGGKNIQYF
.	.	TRBJ2-1	TRBV7-9	TGTGCCAGCAGCGACCTGCGGGGCTACAATGAGCAGTTCTTC	CASSDLRGYNEQFF
.	.	TRBJ1-4	TRBV28	TGTGCCAGCACGGGGGGGAGCGAAAAACTGTTTTTT	CASTGGSEKLFF
.	.	TRBJ2-7	TRBV15	TGTGCCACCAGCACCGACCACAGAATCAAGTACTTC	CATSTDHRIKYF
.	TRBD2	TRBJ2-5	TRBV18	TGTGCCAGCTCCCCCGGACTAGCGCAAGAGACCCAGTACTTC	CASSPGLAQETQYF
.	.	TRBJ2-7	TRBV14	TGTGCCAGCAGCCAAAGGAGCTCCTACGAGCAGTACTTC	CASSQRSSYEQYF
.	.	TRBJ2-2	TRBV6-6	TGTGCCAGCAGTCGGCGGGTCGGGCCAGGGTCCAACACCGGGGAGCTGTTTTTT	CASSRRVGPGSNTGELFF
.	.	TRBJ2-7	TRBV30	TGTGCCTGGAATTCCGGCATCTTCTACGAGCAGTACTTC	CAWNSGIFYEQYF
.	.	TRBJ2-3	TRBV7-3	TGTGCCAGCAGCCGTTTCCCAGATACGCAGTATTTT	CASSRFPDTQYF
.	.	TRBJ1-2	TRBV28	TGTGCCAGCAGCCAAGGACTACGTGGCTACACCTTC	CASSQGLRGYTF
.	.	TRBJ2-2	TRBV5-6	TGTGCCAGCAGCTTTGTGGGTGCTGGCACCGGGGAGCTGTTTTTT	CASSFVGAGTGELFF
.	TRBD1	TRBJ2-1	TRBV18	TGTGCCAGCTTACCACCAGGACAGGGGTCCCTTTTCTACTACAATGAGCAGTTCTTC	CASLPPGQGSLFYYNEQFF
once	.	TRBJ2-7	TRBV20-1	TGCAGTGCGCAGAGCCACGAGCAGTACTTC	CSAQSHEQYF
.	TRBD2	TRBJ2-7	TRBV19	TGTGCCAGTAGTATATCGGGGGGAGCCTACGAGCAGTACTTC	CASSISGGAYEQYF